The T cell receptor (beta chain) described here comes from a study of blood T cell repertoires in COVID-19. Germline V gene sequence: CDR1 MNHEY, CDR2 SMNVEV (reference sequence). The CDR3 is 13 amino acids. V was clipped by 8 bases and J by 5 bases, with 10 bases between them. This clone was seen a few times. Clones were sequenced by immunoSEQ multiplex PCR, and TCRdb holds only the in-frame ones, with some missing. The sample records approximately 50,000 clones, about 80% being singletons. The receptor was derived from a man aged 70 or older with acute or convalescent COVID-19. Sequencing used peripheral blood. V gene TRBV27 combines with J gene TRBJ1-6; D gene unclear. This CDR3 is CASGQRHNSPLHF. CDR3 coding DNA: TGTGCCAGCGGCCAGCGGCATAATTCACCCCTCCACTTT.